This TCR beta chain comes out of a study of a mutant IDH1 vaccine in newly diagnosed glioma (dated by TCRdb to 2020 to 2023). Looking at the study overall: In the chemotherapy-containing groups, vaccination started alongside temozolomide cycles, whereas in patients who had radiotherapy alone it started 4-6 weeks after radiotherapy. Prior to enrollment, patients had been given standard therapy consisting of radiotherapy alone, temozolomide alone, or radiochemotherapy with temozolomide, with the combination given to most patients. Of the approximately 29 treated patients, roughly 60% were male and roughly 38% were female, and a mean age of 40.4 years was recorded. Peripheral blood was collected at six visits: V03 (baseline), V05, V07, V10, V12 and V13. Visit V12 was the week-35 safety follow-up and visit V13 was the week-47 end of study. Longitudinal TCRB deep sequencing was done for 25 to 30 treated patients, wherever samples were available for exploratory analyses. Study-wide conclusions, independent of this receptor: The authors noted that analyses of patient blood samples could not be reproduced because of sample limitations. Selection of PBMC samples for TCRB deep sequencing was based on availability. Immune responses induced by the vaccine were seen in around 93% of patients across multiple MHC alleles. Pseudoprogression seemed to be unrelated to changes in the top peripheral T cell clonotypes found by TCRB sequencing.

In the germline V gene (reference sequence), CDR1 corresponds to MNHEY and CDR2 to SMNVEV. Clipping removes 2 bases from V and 6 bases from J, with 10 as the unmatched junction base count. The CDR3 numbers 16 residues from cysteine through phenylalanine. Kept here is only the CDR3 DNA, which spans 48 bases and is read in frame from base 1. What the time point label conveys for this sample: week 47, end of study. Each vaccine dose was 300 ug of a 20-mer mutant IDH1 peptide in Montanide, given subcutaneously with topical imiquimod. Across visits V03 through V10, patients got a total of eight vaccinations, given in weeks 1, 3, 5, 7, 11, 15, 19 and 23. Newly diagnosed WHO grade 3 or 4 IDH1-mutant astrocytomas showing loss of nuclear ATRX were present in the donors. The samples were drawn from NOA16, a multicentre, single-arm, open-label phase I trial in Germany that tested a mutant IDH1 peptide vaccine in humans for the first time. Genomic DNA for TCRB sequencing was extracted from EDTA blood using the DNeasy Blood and Tissue Kit.

With respect to this clone: What this receptor recognizes is not known. No clone much larger than this one lies a single base away; base qualities are absent.

The library was produced with the immunoSEQ multiplex PCR assay. Rearranged TCR beta chain sequences were amplified with the hsTCRB Kit following the manufacturer's protocol. An Illumina MiSeq was used to sequence the TCRB libraries. Per the source publication's procedure: The kit vendor's proprietary platform handled demultiplexing, trimming and gene mapping. TCRdb's version of the immuneACCESS table is confined to in-frame rearrangements and falls short of the full clone set. An unresolved V gene accounts for under half of the shortfall where checked; the remainder is of unknown origin. V, J and clone size were drawn from that table, and D and trimming were deduced from the DNA. For this sample the table gives around 84,000 clones, of which about 81% were detected only once. The leading ten clones occupy more than 4.5% of the sample.

The sequence links TRBV27 to TRBJ2-7, with 10 bases in between that match TRBD2. The starting material was PBMCs, obtained from a glioma patient whose treatment included an IDH1 peptide vaccine. The TCR was taken from a man aged 40-49 years with glioma. The CDR3 amino acid sequence is: CASSLMASGRPLEQYF. The DNA sequence is TGTGCCAGCAGTTTAATGGCTAGCGGGAGACCTCTCGAGCAGTACTTC.